A single TCR beta chain is shown here with its context. There are 11 residues in the CDR3. V shed 7 bases and J 6 bases; nucleotides not matched to a gene: 1. In germline, CDR1 is SGHVS, CDR2 FNYEAQ. TCRdb recomputed calls from the reads with MiXCR, one row per CDR3 protein. Altogether 150,000 to 200,000 distinct CDR3 sequences are present, approximately 19% being singletons, with the ten largest covering 2.9%. The record originates from a study of T cell repertoires in cytomegalovirus infection. This clonotype was obtained from a human donor in good health (CMV status not recorded). Some clones in this sample may be carry-over from other donors' samples. Sequenced: PBMCs. This sequence joins TRBV7-6 and TRBJ2-7; 9 bases fit TRBD1. The CDR3 DNA follows: TGTGCCAGCACGACAGGGGGCGAGCAGTACTTC. This translates into CASTTGGEQYF.